One sample yielded the 27 T cell receptor beta chains listed below, sequenced in a study of T-cell reconstitution after alpha-beta-depleted transplantation in children. Construction of the TCRbeta library involved unique molecular identifiers. A single record per CDR3 protein comes from TCRdb applying MiXCR to the PCR reads. The sample has over 450,000 distinct CDR3 sequences, 10% seen once. This material consisted of PBMCs, taken before TCRalphabeta/CD19-depleted stem cell transplant. The receptors here all came from a child under 10 years old with inherited bone marrow failure, due to receive a stem cell transplant.

This clonotype was counted ten times or more. This chain connects TRBV10-3 to TRBJ2-3, with TRBD2 matching over 14 bases. The germline V gene has CDR1 ENHRY and CDR2 SYGVKD. This CDR3 has 17 amino acids. V dropped 6 bases and J dropped 1; count of bases not matched to a gene: 6. The CDR3: CAISPTSGRAGTDTQYF. The DNA for the CDR3 is TGTGCCATCAGCCCGACTAGCGGGAGGGCCGGCACAGATACGCAGTATTTT.

This clonotype occurred many times. The genes are TRBV19 and TRBJ1-1, with D tentatively TRBD1 (6 bases). There are 14 residues in the CDR3. The ends were cut back, 6 bases at V and 1 base at J, with 12 bases in the middle. Germline-derived CDR1 and CDR2 are LNHDA and SQIVND (reference sequence). In nucleotides, the CDR3 is TGTGCCAGTAGCGCCGGGACACCGAACACTGAAGCTTTCTTT. This codes for CASSAGTPNTEAFF. Supplemented by reference TRBV19 and TRBJ1-1, the full variable domain reads DGGITQSPKYLFRKEGQNVTLSCEQNLNHDAMYWYRQDPGQGLRLIYYSQIVNDFQKGDIAEGYSVSREKKESFPLTVTSAQKNPTAFYLCASSAGTPNTEAFFGQGTRLTVV.

This clonotype occurred many times. This chain links TRBV15 with TRBJ1-2, with TRBD1 matching 12 bases. The CDR3 sequence is 15 residues long. The J segment lost 8 bases and the V segment lost 5 bases, leaving 9 bases of the junction unmatched. Germline V lookup: CDR1 LNHNV, CDR2 YYDKDF (reference sequence). The CDR3 bases are TGTGCCACCAGCGGGACAGGGGGCGGACCGGAGGGCTACACCTTC. Protein sequence: CATSGTGGGPEGYTF.

The genes are TRBV28 and TRBJ2-7; D assignment may be TRBD1 or TRBD2 (5 bases each). CDR3 length equals 16 residues. Germline lookup yields CDR1 MDHEN and CDR2 SYDVKM. V was clipped by 5 bases and J by 6 bases, with 23 bases between them. The CDR3 sequence: CASSPPLGAGEGEQYF. In DNA, the CDR3 is TGTGCCAGCAGTCCCCCCCTAGGGGCGGGCGAGGGCGAGCAGTACTTC.

This clonotype was picked up a small number of times. The chain joins TRBV20-1 to TRBJ2-2, with 7 nucleotides matching TRBD2. There are 14 residues in the CDR3. V was pared by 4 bases and J by 6 bases, with 8 bases of the junction left unmatched. Germline assignment: CDR1 DFQATT and CDR2 SNEGSKA (reference sequence). Here the CDR3 reads CSAIETSRSGELFF. CDR3 in DNA: TGCAGTGCTATTGAGACTAGCCGGTCCGGGGAGCTGTTTTTT.

This clonotype occurred many times. This sequence joins TRBV29-1 and TRBJ2-2; no definite D call. CDR3 length: 10 residues. Germline values: CDR1 SQVTM, CDR2 ANQGSEA. The germline V and J ends were trimmed by 6 bases and 5 bases, with 4 bases remaining between them. The CDR3 coding sequence is TGCAGCGTCTATACCGGGGAGCTGTTTTTT. It translates to CSVYTGELFF.

This clonotype was seen a handful of times. The chain has TRBV29-1 and TRBJ2-1; no definite D call. Germline CDR1 reads SQVTM; CDR2 reads ANQGSEA. V dropped 7 bases and J dropped 10 bases, with 14 bases sitting between them. The length of the CDR3 is 11 residues. The CDR3 DNA reads as TGCAGCGCCAGGAGCGTGGAGGAGCAGTTCTTC. Residues: CSARSVEEQFF.

This clonotype has a count of ten or more. The rearrangement joins TRBV12-3 or TRBV12-4 to TRBJ1-2; D is ambiguous. The ends were cut back, 6 bases at V and 0 bases at J, with 14 bases in the middle. The CDR3 is 15 residues long. The CDR3 here is CASSPINSANYGYTF. The CDR3 DNA reads as TGTGCCAGCAGCCCCATAAATAGCGCTAACTATGGCTACACCTTC.

CDR3: CASSDQTSYEQYF. Here the CDR3 DNA reads TGTGCCAGCAGCGATCAAACTTCATACGAGCAGTACTTC. The J gene is TRBJ2-7, the V gene TRBV5-6, with D unclear. V lost 4 bases and J lost 4, with 12 bases in between. This CDR3 is built from 13 residues. Per germline, CDR1 SGHDT and CDR2 YYEEEE.

This clonotype appeared many times. This sequence joins TRBV4-1 and TRBJ1-5; D remains ambiguous. Germline V gives CDR1 MGHRA, CDR2 YSYEKL. V lost 1 base, J lost 2 bases, and 6 bases lay in between. CDR3 length equals 14 residues. The CDR3 DNA reads TGCGCCAGCAGCCAAGTCCTCGGCAATCAGCCCCAGCATTTT. It yields the protein CASSQVLGNQPQHF.

The sample holds many counts of this clonotype. The CDR3 sequence: CASTPGGSSYEQYF. The CDR3 DNA sequence: TGTGCCAGCACCCCCGGGGGCAGCTCCTACGAGCAGTACTTC. V gene TRBV5-6 combines with J gene TRBJ2-7; possibly TRBD1 or TRBD2 for D (6 bases each). Germline V gene lookup returns CDR1 SGHDT and CDR2 YYEEEE. Trimming took 6 bases from V and 0 from J, leaving 13 bases between them. The CDR3 extends over 14 amino acids.

V gene TRBV27 combines with J gene TRBJ2-3; D not certain. CDR1 MNHEY and CDR2 SMNVEV come from the germline V gene (reference sequence). Trimming cost V 5 bases and J 3 bases, with 15 bases left between them. The CDR3 totals 15 residues. This chain's CDR3 is CASSPRILGTDTQYF. CDR3 nucleotide sequence: TGTGCCAGCAGTCCCCGAATCCTGGGGACAGATACGCAGTATTTT.

In its sample, this clonotype was seen many times. The chain links TRBV7-2 to TRBJ2-1; D unclear. CDR1 is SGHTA, CDR2 FQGNSA, per germline. V was shortened by 4 bases and J by 5 bases, with 3 bases between the two germline ends. This CDR3 has 11 residues. The CDR3 spells CASSSHNEQFF. The CDR3 DNA reads as TGTGCCAGCAGCTCGCACAATGAGCAGTTCTTC.

In this sample, this clonotype turned up many times. The chain joins TRBV10-2 to TRBJ2-7, with 11 positions matching TRBD2. Per the germline V gene, CDR1 is WSHSY and CDR2 is SAAADI. V shed 8 bases, J shed 0 bases, and the junction held 6 bases outside the gene matches. This CDR3 comprises 15 residues. This chain's CDR3 is CASGGLAASSYEQYF. DNA of the CDR3: TGCGCCAGCGGGGGACTAGCGGCATCCTCCTACGAGCAGTACTTC.

As regards this clonotype: Possible read error: a much larger clone is one base away. The V gene is TRBV28, the J gene TRBJ2-3; 7 positions agree with TRBD1. CDR3 length: 18 amino acids. The V gene end was trimmed by 5 bases and the J gene end by 1 base; junction bases not matched to a gene: 15. The germline CDR1 and CDR2 sequences are MDHEN and SYDVKM. The CDR3 DNA reads as TGTGCCAGCAGTCTCACCCAACGGGGACAGTTAGGCACAGATACGCAGTATTTT. It translates to CASSLTQRGQLGTDTQYF.

This clonotype was seen repeatedly, ten times or more. DNA for the CDR3: TGCGCCAGCAGCCCCCGGGACTACCCCAATGAGCAGTTCTTC. Translating gives CASSPRDYPNEQFF. This sequence joins TRBV5-1 and TRBJ2-1, with 7 bases lining up with TRBD2. After removal of 4 bases from V and 6 bases from J, the junction contained 7 bases not matched to a gene. CDR3 length equals 14 residues. Germline CDR1 and CDR2: SGHRS and YFSETQ.

This clonotype has a count of ten or more. The rearrangement uses TRBV19 and TRBJ1-1; D gene ambiguous. Germline loops: CDR1 LNHDA, CDR2 SQIVND (reference sequence). CDR3 length: 12 amino acids. V shed 6 bases and J shed 4 bases, with 9 bases lying between them. The CDR3 here is CASSHWGTEAFF. The CDR3 bases are TGTGCCAGTAGCCATTGGGGCACTGAAGCTTTCTTT.

V and J are TRBV12-3 or TRBV12-4 and TRBJ1-1; D gene uncertain. The CDR3 loop spans 13 amino acids. The V end was cut by 6 bases, the J end by 5 bases, with 13 bases between. CDR3 in DNA: TGTGCCAGCAGCCTGACGGGGTGGACTGAAGCTTTCTTT. It specifies CASSLTGWTEAFF.

This clonotype occurred many times. The V gene is TRBV20-1, the J gene TRBJ2-7, with 11 positions matching TRBD2. V lost 0 bases and J lost 3; bases outside the gene matches: 7. Germline V gives CDR1 DFQATT, CDR2 SNEGSKA (reference sequence). The CDR3 is 16 amino acids. The CDR3 reads CSARDLWTSGFYEQYF. For the CDR3, the DNA is TGCAGTGCTAGAGATCTATGGACTAGCGGGTTCTACGAGCAGTACTTC.

The table lists this clonotype with many counts. V and J are TRBV3-1 and TRBJ2-4, with D unclear. The CDR3 runs to 16 residues. Germline V CDR1 and CDR2: LGHDT, YNNKEL (reference sequence). The V end was cut by 1 base, the J end by 6 bases, with 16 bases between. CDR3 nucleotide sequence: TGTGCCAGCAGCCAAGTACTCACAACCGCCGGAAACATTCAGTACTTC. The encoded protein is CASSQVLTTAGNIQYF.

This clonotype was observed many times. This chain uses TRBV6-1 with TRBJ1-1; the match to TRBD1 covers 10 bases. With V trimmed by 5 bases and J by 2 bases, 5 bases remained unmatched. This CDR3 has 15 amino acids. Per the germline V gene, CDR1 is MNHNS and CDR2 is SASEGT. The CDR3 here is CASSRRTGGNTEAFF. CDR3 bases: TGTGCCAGCAGTCGAAGGACAGGGGGTAACACTGAAGCTTTCTTT.

This sequence joins TRBV6-1 and TRBJ2-7; 10 bases are shared with TRBD2. There are 16 residues in the CDR3. Germline V gene sequence: CDR1 MNHNS, CDR2 SASEGT. The V segment lost 1 base and the J segment 4 bases; nucleotides outside the gene matches: 7. As DNA, the CDR3 is TGTGCCAGCAGTGAAGGAAGGCTAGCGGGAGTTTACGAGCAGTACTTC. It translates to CASSEGRLAGVYEQYF.

This clonotype was seen at least ten times. This rearrangement joins TRBV27 to TRBJ2-1, with TRBD2 matching over 7 bases. Germline-derived CDR1 and CDR2 are MNHEY and SMNVEV (reference sequence). This CDR3 region has 16 residues. V was pared by 7 bases and J by 8 bases, with 17 bases of the junction left unmatched. The CDR3 sequence: CASTQSSGEVAYEQFF. CDR3 DNA: TGTGCCAGCACCCAATCGAGCGGGGAGGTGGCATATGAGCAGTTCTTC.

J is TRBJ2-1 and V is TRBV12-3 or TRBV12-4; D unclear. CDR3 length equals 12 residues. With 4 bases removed from V and 7 bases from J, the gap between germline ends came to 8 bases. CDR3 in amino acids: CASSWVWNEQFF. In nucleotides, the CDR3 is TGTGCCAGCAGTTGGGTCTGGAATGAGCAGTTCTTC.

This chain links TRBV30 with TRBJ1-2; D is possibly TRBD1 (5 bases). V was cut by 8 bases and J by 3 bases, with 16 bases left in between. The CDR3 has 13 residues. Per the germline V gene, CDR1 is GTSNPN and CDR2 is SVGIG (reference sequence). In nucleotides, the CDR3 is TGTGCCGGGGCGGGCGGAGTCCACTATGGCTACACCTTC. Protein product: CAGAGGVHYGYTF.

This clonotype turned up a few times. The chain joins TRBV28 to TRBJ2-7; TRBD2 matches at 9 bases. The CDR3 is 15 residues long. The J segment lost 3 bases and the V segment lost 6 bases, leaving 9 bases of the junction unmatched. Germline CDR1 reads MDHEN; CDR2 reads SYDVKM. CDR3 nucleotides: TGTGCCAGCAGGACTTCCGGGACTAGCTTCTACGAGCAGTACTTC. It codes for CASRTSGTSFYEQYF.

In its sample, this clonotype was seen many times. CDR3 DNA: TGCAGTGCTTCCCGGGACCCAGCCTACGAGCAGTACTTC. Amino acids: CSASRDPAYEQYF. The J gene is TRBJ2-7, the V gene TRBV20-1; the D gene could be TRBD1 or TRBD2 (5 bases each). Germline V gene data show CDR1 as DFQATT and CDR2 as SNEGSKA (reference sequence). The CDR3 runs to 13 residues. V lost 5 bases to trimming and J lost 2 bases, with 13 bases between them.